These 32 T cell receptor beta chains were all obtained from the same sample, sequenced in a study of identical twins. TCRdb recomputed calls from the 5' RACE reads with MiXCR, one row per CDR3 protein. The data contain about 530,000 distinct CDR3 sequences, nearly 15% of them singletons. The same data also contributed to another study, on yellow fever vaccine responses in identical twins.

The specimen was CD4+ T cells sorted from blood. The receptors stem from a woman aged 18-30 years in good health.

This clonotype has just a few counts. The rearrangement joins TRBV21-1 to TRBJ1-2. TRBV21-1 is given as a pseudogene. CDR3 length: 14 amino acids. The CDR3 DNA reads as TGTGCCAGCAGCCTCACGGAAGGTCCCTATGGCTACACCTTC. This translates into CASSLTEGPYGYTF.

The chain couples TRBV14 to TRBJ2-5; no definite D call. The length of the CDR3 is 15 residues. Trimming left V 0 bases short and J 4 bases short, with 12 bases between. CDR1 is SGHDN and CDR2 is FVKESK in the germline V gene. In nucleotides, the CDR3 is TGTGCCAGCAGCCAAGATCAGATCATCCGAGAGACCCAGTACTTC. Protein product: CASSQDQIIRETQYF. The full variable domain, in which reference TRBV14 and TRBJ2-5 provide the parts outside the CDR3, is EAGVTQFPSHSVIEKGQTVTLRCDPISGHDNLYWYRRVMGKEIKFLLHFVKESKQDESGMPNNRFLAERTGGTYSTLKVQPAELEDSGVYFCASSQDQIIRETQYFGPGTRLLVL.

The chain links TRBV20-1 to TRBJ2-3; 11 bases are shared with TRBD2. CDR3 length: 14 amino acids. J was trimmed by 4 bases and V by 6 bases; bases with no gene match: 6. The germline V gene has CDR1 DFQATT and CDR2 SNEGSKA (reference sequence). Here the CDR3 DNA reads TGCAGTGCAAATCTAGCGGGGGGATCAGATACGCAGTATTTT. Its protein is CSANLAGGSDTQYF.

This clonotype showed up just a few times. The rearrangement joins TRBV10-3 to TRBJ1-1, with D possibly being TRBD1 (6 bases). The V gene lost 11 bases and the J gene lost 4 bases, with 20 bases spanning the gap. This CDR3 comprises 14 residues. Germline V CDR1 and CDR2: ENHRY, SYGVKD. The chain's CDR3 is CAAKDRRDATEAFF. The CDR3 DNA reads TGTGCCGCAAAAGACAGGAGGGATGCCACTGAAGCTTTCTTT.

The chain recombines TRBV6-2 or TRBV6-3 with TRBJ2-1; no definite D call. V lost 6 bases, J lost 8 bases, and 11 bases lay in between. The length of the CDR3 is 12 residues. Germline loops: CDR1 MNHEY, CDR2 SVGEGT. CDR3 loop: CASSSNRYEQFF. The CDR3 nucleotides are TGTGCCAGCAGCTCAAATCGGTATGAGCAGTTCTTC.

The J gene is TRBJ2-6, the V gene TRBV20-1; D remains ambiguous. The CDR3 extends over 14 amino acids. Germline-derived CDR1 and CDR2 are DFQATT and SNEGSKA (reference sequence). Trimming removed 0 bases from V and 4 bases from J, with 7 bases in between. This CDR3 reads CSARDPGGANVLTF. CDR3 bases: TGCAGTGCTAGAGATCCCGGAGGGGCCAACGTCCTGACTTTC.

J is TRBJ2-1 and V is TRBV9; no definite D call. The CDR3 spans 13 residues. Deletions cut 4 bases from V and 2 bases from J, with 7 bases between. Germline CDR1 SGDLS, CDR2 YYNGEE. The CDR3 loop is CASSPTAYNEQFF. The CDR3 DNA sequence: TGTGCCAGCAGCCCCACCGCCTACAATGAGCAGTTCTTC.

The chain couples TRBV20-1 to TRBJ2-7; D ambiguous. The CDR3 spans 11 residues. Germline CDR1 is DFQATT and CDR2 is SNEGSKA (reference sequence). V was pared by 4 bases and J by 7 bases, with 11 bases between. In nucleotides, the CDR3 is TGCAGTGCTACGGTCCTCTGGGAGCAGTACTTC. This gives the protein CSATVLWEQYF.

This clonotype was seen a handful of times. The chain has TRBV5-1 and TRBJ2-2; 7 nucleotides line up with TRBD2. The CDR3 covers 16 residues. The J segment lost 5 bases and the V segment lost 3 bases, leaving 10 bases of the junction unmatched. Germline V CDR1 and CDR2: SGHRS, YFSETQ. Here the CDR3 DNA reads TGCGCCAGCAGCTCGGTACCGGGACTAAAAACCGGGGAGCTGTTTTTT. Residues: CASSSVPGLKTGELFF. The full variable domain, rest sourced from reference TRBV5-1 and TRBJ2-2, is KAGVTQTPRYLIKTRGQQVTLSCSPISGHRSVSWYQQTPGQGLQFLFEYFSETQRNKGNFPGRFSGRQFSNSRSEMNVSTLELGDSALYLCASSSVPGLKTGELFFGEGSRLTVL.

This clonotype has just a few counts. V is TRBV11-3 and J is TRBJ2-3; D call uncertain. Trimming cost V 0 bases and J 2 bases, with 9 bases left between them. Germline V gene data show CDR1 as SGHNT and CDR2 as YENEEA. This CDR3 region has 15 residues. CDR3 residues: CASSLDGFATDTQYF. The CDR3 DNA reads as TGTGCCAGCAGCTTAGATGGTTTCGCCACAGATACGCAGTATTTT.

This clonotype has a count of ten or more. The chain couples TRBV28 to TRBJ1-1, with TRBD1 matching over 10 bases. V shed 7 bases, J shed 1 base, and the junction held 12 bases outside the gene matches. The CDR3 spans 17 residues. Germline assignment: CDR1 MDHEN and CDR2 SYDVKM. CDR3 sequence: CASISSRDRGPNTEAFF. In DNA form, the CDR3 reads TGTGCCAGCATTTCAAGCCGGGACAGGGGACCGAACACTGAAGCTTTCTTT.

The CDR3 sequence is CSATSGTVSSPLHF. DNA of the CDR3: TGCAGTGCAACATCCGGGACGGTTTCCTCACCCCTCCACTTT. V and J are TRBV20-1 and TRBJ1-6; a possible D gene is TRBD1 (5 bases). The length of the CDR3 is 14 residues. CDR1 is DFQATT and CDR2 is SNEGSKA in the germline V gene (reference sequence). Trimming took 6 bases from V and 10 from J, leaving 19 bases between them.

The chain links TRBV6-1 to TRBJ1-6, with 11 bases that match TRBD1. The germline V gene encodes CDR1 MNHNS and CDR2 SASEGT. CDR3 size: 14 residues. V dropped 7 bases and J dropped 9; count of bases not matched to a gene: 5. The CDR3 reads CASTSGQGVSPLHF. The CDR3 DNA sequence: TGTGCCAGCACCTCGGGACAGGGGGTTTCACCCCTCCACTTT.

The V call is TRBV7-6, the J call TRBJ2-7; TRBD1 agrees at 9 bases. This CDR3 is built from 16 residues. Germline V lookup: CDR1 SGHVS, CDR2 FNYEAQ. With 4 bases clipped from V and 4 bases from J, the junction kept 11 bases outside the gene matches. The CDR3 DNA follows: TGTGCCAGCAGCTCAATTACCGGGACAGGGCCGTACGAGCAGTACTTC. It codes for CASSSITGTGPYEQYF.

This clonotype turned up a few times. The rearrangement uses TRBV3-1 and TRBJ1-1; D is perhaps TRBD1 (5 bases). With 0 bases removed from V and 4 bases from J, the gap between germline ends came to 12 bases. Germline CDR1 and CDR2: LGHDT and YNNKEL (reference sequence). This CDR3 spans 15 amino acids. The CDR3 reads CASSQDLVRGTEAFF. CDR3 DNA sequence: TGTGCCAGCAGCCAAGATCTGGTAAGGGGCACTGAAGCTTTCTTT.

This chain connects TRBV2 to TRBJ2-5, with D hard to call. Per germline, CDR1 SNHLY and CDR2 FYNNEI. The CDR3 runs to 13 residues. Trimming cost V 10 bases and J 6 bases, with 18 bases left between them. CDR3 sequence (DNA): TGTGCCACCAATGAGCAGGTGCTGCAGACCCAGTACTTC. Protein sequence: CATNEQVLQTQYF.

This chain uses TRBV7-8 with TRBJ2-5; D may be TRBD1 (6 bases). The length of the CDR3 is 16 residues. Per the germline V gene, CDR1 is SGHVS and CDR2 is FQNEAQ. Trimming took 5 bases from V and 5 from J, leaving 21 bases between them. CDR3 in DNA: TGTGCCAGCAGCCAGGGGTACGTCGGCGTATACGAGACCCAGTACTTC. It encodes CASSQGYVGVYETQYF.

J is TRBJ2-5 and V is TRBV19, with D perhaps matching TRBD1 (5 bases). CDR1 and CDR2 (germline): LNHDA, SQIVND (reference sequence). Trimming cost V 3 bases and J 0 bases, with 8 bases left between them. The CDR3 sequence is 14 residues long. CDR3 in DNA: TGTGCCAGTAGTATGGGGCAGGACCAAGAGACCCAGTACTTC. Protein sequence: CASSMGQDQETQYF.

The rearrangement uses TRBV20-1 and TRBJ2-7, with D possibly matching TRBD1 (5 bases). V was cut by 6 bases and J by 9 bases, with 15 bases left in between. Germline values: CDR1 DFQATT, CDR2 SNEGSKA (reference sequence). CDR3 length: 11 amino acids. CDR3 in amino acids: CSAGTGTGQYV. As DNA, the CDR3 is TGCAGTGCGGGAACAGGAACGGGGCAGTACGTC.

The sample holds a few counts of this clonotype. The gene calls are TRBV3-1 and TRBJ2-4; weak D call: TRBD2 (6 bases). The CDR3 has 19 amino acids. The germline CDR1 and CDR2 sequences are LGHDT and YNNKEL (reference sequence). The germline V and J ends were trimmed by 1 base and 1 base, with 20 bases remaining between them. As DNA, the CDR3 is TGTGCCAGCAGCCAAGTAGGCGGGGCGGAGCGTCGGGCCAAAAACATTCAGTACTTC. Its protein is CASSQVGGAERRAKNIQYF.

This clonotype was seen only a few times. This chain connects TRBV20-1 to TRBJ2-3, with D possibly TRBD2 on 5 matching bases. This CDR3 region has 14 residues. Germline V gene sequence: CDR1 DFQATT, CDR2 SNEGSKA (reference sequence). Deletions cut 3 bases from V and 2 bases from J, with 12 bases between. CDR3 DNA sequence: TGCAGTGCTAGGGGGAGCGGTTCCACAGATACGCAGTATTTT. Residues: CSARGSGSTDTQYF.

Only a few counts were recorded for this clonotype. V gene TRBV7-9 combines with J gene TRBJ2-3, with 10 nucleotides matching TRBD1. CDR1 is SEHNR, CDR2 FQNEAQ, per germline (reference sequence). This CDR3 region has 15 residues. Losses at the gene ends were 4 bases for V and 3 bases for J; bases not matched to a gene: 4. This CDR3 is CASSSDRGRTDTQYF. For the CDR3, the DNA is TGTGCCAGCAGCTCTGACAGGGGGCGTACAGATACGCAGTATTTT.

This clonotype showed up many times. V and J are TRBV20-1 and TRBJ2-4; TRBD2 agrees at 7 bases. The CDR3 sequence is 14 residues long. After removal of 6 bases from V and 7 bases from J, the junction contained 12 bases not matched to a gene. Per the germline V gene, CDR1 is DFQATT and CDR2 is SNEGSKA (reference sequence). CDR3: CSAAQGAGQNIQYF. The DNA for the CDR3 is TGCAGTGCAGCTCAGGGAGCGGGGCAGAACATTCAGTACTTC.

The chain joins TRBV6-1 to TRBJ1-6, with D unresolved. Trimming cost V 8 bases and J 8 bases, with 10 bases left between them. Germline assignment: CDR1 MNHNS and CDR2 SASEGT. The CDR3 has 12 amino acids. The CDR3: CASQQLDSPLHF. CDR3 nucleotide sequence: TGTGCCAGCCAACAATTGGATTCACCCCTCCACTTT.

The V and J genes are TRBV12-5 and TRBJ2-3; D possibly corresponds to TRBD2 (6 bases). The CDR3 spans 17 residues. V was trimmed by 7 bases and J by 2 bases, leaving 22 bases between them. Germline V gene lookup returns CDR1 LGHNT and CDR2 FRNRAP. The CDR3 loop is CASAPWGTSADTDTQYF. CDR3 in DNA: TGTGCTAGTGCCCCGTGGGGGACTTCCGCTGACACAGATACGCAGTATTTT.

The chain uses TRBV6-1 and TRBJ1-2; D remains ambiguous. This CDR3 spans 13 amino acids. V gave up 6 bases and J gave up 5 bases, with 13 bases separating them. Germline-derived CDR1 and CDR2 are MNHNS and SASEGT. The chain's CDR3 is CASRMDPTYGYTF. CDR3 coding DNA: TGTGCCAGCAGGATGGACCCTACATATGGCTACACCTTC.

The genes are TRBV18 and TRBJ2-3; D is unresolved. The germline V and J ends were trimmed by 3 bases and 2 bases, with 12 bases remaining between them. The CDR3 consists of 15 residues. CDR1 and CDR2 (germline): KGHSH, LQKENI. The CDR3 sequence: CASSPPGRHTDTQYF. The CDR3 bases are TGTGCCAGCTCACCGCCGGGCCGACACACAGATACGCAGTATTTT.

This clonotype turned up a few times. This rearrangement joins TRBV10-3 to TRBJ2-1, with 11 nucleotides matching TRBD2. CDR3 length: 16 amino acids. V lost 7 bases, J lost 5 bases, and 10 bases stayed unmatched. Germline V lookup: CDR1 ENHRY, CDR2 SYGVKD. The CDR3 sequence is CAITGTSGVLHNEQFF. DNA of the CDR3: TGTGCCATCACCGGGACTAGCGGAGTCTTACACAATGAGCAGTTCTTC.

This clonotype was counted many times. The chain recombines TRBV14 with TRBJ2-7; 7 bases agree with TRBD1. Trimming took 1 base from V and 3 from J; bases not matched to a gene: 6. The length of the CDR3 is 15 residues. Germline V gene sequence: CDR1 SGHDN, CDR2 FVKESK. CDR3 sequence reads: CASSQGLPGGYEQYV. CDR3 coding DNA: TGTGCCAGCAGCCAAGGACTCCCAGGGGGCTACGAGCAGTACGTC.

The table lists this clonotype with a few counts. This sequence joins TRBV10-3 and TRBJ2-5; D is perhaps TRBD2 (5 bases). V lost 1 base and J 2 bases, leaving 14 bases between the germline ends. The germline V gene has CDR1 ENHRY and CDR2 SYGVKD. The CDR3 runs to 16 residues. CDR3 sequence: CAISELGRAVQETQYF. The CDR3 DNA reads TGTGCCATCAGTGAGTTGGGCCGAGCGGTACAAGAGACCCAGTACTTC.

V is TRBV11-2 and J is TRBJ2-1, with a tentative D call TRBD1 (5 bases). Trimming cost V 2 bases and J 2 bases, with 10 bases left between them. In germline, CDR1 is SGHAT, CDR2 FQNNGV. The CDR3 covers 15 residues. CDR3 in amino acids: CASSLQGETYNEQFF. The CDR3 DNA is TGTGCCAGCAGCTTACAGGGCGAAACCTACAATGAGCAGTTCTTC.

This clonotype was counted a few times. This chain uses TRBV16 with TRBJ2-7; 8 bases agree with TRBD1. The V gene's germline CDR1 is KGHSY and CDR2 FQNENV. Trimming took 1 base from V and 2 from J; bases not matched to a gene: 4. The CDR3 spans 15 residues. CDR3 DNA sequence: TGTGCCAGCAGCCAATTTGGACAGGGAACCTACGAGCAGTACTTC. The encoded protein is CASSQFGQGTYEQYF.